This TCR beta chain was retrieved from a study of T cell repertoires in cytomegalovirus infection. On the study more broadly: Public TCR beta signatures were indicative of both CMV infection and a matching HLA type.

Whole-study findings and limits: Dominating the ex vivo response were HLA-C-restricted CMV-specific TCR beta clonotypes. Cumulative public TCR beta family frequency identified carriers of CMV plus the relevant HLA.

One entry per CDR3 protein, called by TCRdb with MiXCR from the reads. Among about 310,000 distinct CDR3 sequences listed, about a sixth were seen once. V lost 3 bases and J 6 bases, leaving 23 bases between the germline ends. The CDR3 spans 17 residues. Germline CDR1 reads MDHEN; CDR2 reads SYDVKM. Of note for this clonotype: Its antigen is still unknown.

The TCR was taken from a human donor in good health (CMV status not recorded). Some clones in this sample may be carry-over from other donors' samples. The chain carries TRBV28 and TRBJ2-5, with a possible D match to TRBD2 (7 bases). The sample taken for sequencing was PBMCs. CDR3 loop: CASSFGGQGREFKTQYF. The CDR3 DNA follows: TGTGCCAGCAGTTTTGGGGGCCAGGGGCGGGAGTTTAAGACCCAGTACTTC.